The 10 T cell receptor beta chains listed next were all sequenced from one sample in a study of regulatory T cells in long-lasting Graves disease. Time point: persistent/refractory GD, antithyroid drugs over 5 years with positive TRAb. Following extraction of RNA from PBMCs, that RNA was used to make the TCR library. Through Arm-PCR of CDR3 regions and iRepertoire HTBI primers, TCR beta libraries were built. TCRdb reprocessed the multiplex PCR reads with MiXCR, giving one entry per CDR3 protein. The data contain approximately 400,000 distinct CDR3 sequences, around 23% of them singletons. The specimen comprised peripheral blood mononuclear cells (PBMCs), sampled when the disease was refractory, from a patient treated with antithyroid drugs. The receptors originated from a woman aged 40 to 55 with Graves disease.

This rearrangement joins TRBV24-1 to TRBJ2-2, with D possibly matching TRBD1 (5 bases). Trimming shortened V by 3 bases and J by 1 base, and 11 bases separated the two germline ends. The CDR3 totals 16 residues. The germline gives CDR1 KGHDR, CDR2 SFDVKD. The CDR3 DNA is TGTGCCACCAGTGATCAAACAACAGGGAACACCGGGGAGCTGTTTTTT. Protein sequence: CATSDQTTGNTGELFF.

This clonotype showed up many times. The J gene is TRBJ1-6, the V gene TRBV20-1; 7 nucleotides agree with TRBD1. This CDR3 spans 15 amino acids. The ends lost 3 bases at V and 6 bases at J; junction bases unmatched: 8. Germline V gene data show CDR1 as DFQATT and CDR2 as SNEGSKA (reference sequence). The CDR3 loop reads CSASKRQGANSPLHF. In DNA form, the CDR3 reads TGCAGTGCTAGTAAGCGACAGGGAGCTAATTCACCCCTCCACTTT.

The rearrangement links TRBV6-2 or TRBV6-3 to TRBJ2-3, with 10 bases lining up with TRBD2. J lost 4 bases, V lost 2 bases, and 3 bases had no gene match. Germline lookup yields CDR1 MNHEY and CDR2 SVGEGT. The CDR3 spans 15 residues. CDR3 coding DNA: TGTGCCAGCAGTTACCTAGCGGGAGTTTCAGATACGCAGTATTTT. Protein product: CASSYLAGVSDTQYF.

The table lists this clonotype with a count of one. The genes are TRBV6-2 or TRBV6-3 and TRBJ2-7, with D perhaps matching TRBD1 or TRBD2 (5 bases each). CDR1 and CDR2 from the germline V gene are MNHEY and SVGEGT. V was shortened by 0 bases and J by 1 base, with 13 bases between the two germline ends. The CDR3 sequence is 16 residues long. The CDR3 DNA is TGTGCCAGCAGTTACTCTGGGACCTTAAGGTCCTACGAGCAGTACTTC. This encodes CASSYSGTLRSYEQYF.

This clonotype was observed a handful of times. The V and J genes are TRBV7-9 and TRBJ1-1; D perhaps matches TRBD1 (5 bases). The CDR3 spans 15 residues. The germline gives CDR1 SEHNR, CDR2 FQNEAQ (reference sequence). V lost 3 bases and J lost 2, with 13 bases in between. The CDR3 reads CASSFNFGANTEAFF. The CDR3 DNA is TGTGCCAGCAGCTTTAATTTTGGGGCTAACACTGAAGCTTTCTTT.

The table lists this clonotype with a few counts. A much larger clone sits a single nucleotide away, making a read error possible. The genes are TRBV28 and TRBJ2-7; the D is unclear. Germline lookup yields CDR1 MDHEN and CDR2 SYDVKM. V was shortened by 6 bases and J by 5 bases, with 11 bases between the two germline ends. The CDR3 is made up of 12 amino acids. CDR3 loop: CASRSLGHEQYF. In nucleotides, the CDR3 is TGTGCCAGCAGGTCCCTGGGCCACGAGCAGTACTTC.

This clonotype has a count of ten or more. The genes are TRBV2 and TRBJ1-5; 9 bases fit TRBD1. The germline CDR1 and CDR2 sequences are SNHLY and FYNNEI. This CDR3 has 16 residues. Trimming took 8 bases from V and 6 from J; bases not matched to a gene: 14. The CDR3 sequence: CASGSLRDRVSQPQHF. The CDR3 region has the DNA TGTGCCAGCGGGAGCCTCCGGGACAGGGTGAGTCAGCCCCAGCATTTT.

At least ten counts were recorded for this clonotype. V usage is TRBV2 and J usage is TRBJ1-6; 8 bases are a match to TRBD1. The CDR3 length is 14 residues. Trimming took 8 bases from V and 6 from J; bases not matched to a gene: 6. Germline loops: CDR1 SNHLY, CDR2 FYNNEI. CDR3 protein: CASLSRGLNSPLHF. The CDR3, as DNA: TGTGCCAGCCTATCCAGGGGGCTTAATTCACCCCTCCACTTT.

This clonotype occurred a few times. The chain links TRBV7-8 to TRBJ1-1, with D maybe TRBD1 (6 bases). Trimming left V 0 bases short and J 4 bases short, with 18 bases between. The CDR3 runs to 17 residues. Germline V gives CDR1 SGHVS, CDR2 FQNEAQ. CDR3 bases: TGTGCCAGCAGCTTAGCGCCTCGGGGGCTCGGCGGCACTGAAGCTTTCTTT. Its protein product is CASSLAPRGLGGTEAFF.

A few counts support this clonotype. Here the CDR3 DNA reads TGCGCCAGCAGCTCCGAACGGGAGAAGGGGTACTACGAGCAGTACTTC. Amino acid sequence: CASSSEREKGYYEQYF. The gene calls are TRBV4-1 and TRBJ2-7, with a weak D call TRBD2 (6 bases). The CDR3 is 16 amino acids. Looked up from germline, CDR1 is MGHRA and CDR2 is YSYEKL. Trimming left V 5 bases short and J 3 bases short, with 20 bases between.